This TCR beta chain originates from a study of T cell clonality in common variable immunodeficiency. Trimming shortened V by 5 bases and J by 5 bases, and 15 bases separated the two germline ends. The CDR3 covers 15 residues. The V gene's germline CDR1 is LNHDA and CDR2 SQIVND (reference sequence). General study findings and limits: In common variable immunodeficiency, TCR beta chains reportedly carried fewer deletions and N-nucleotide insertions. CVID subjects had higher TCRbeta clonality than healthy controls, most marked in about a third.

This clone occurred many times. Antigen: not known. Coverage ceases 3 residues before the CDR3 finishes, and the germline J gene fills in the end. The data were produced by immunoSEQ multiplex PCR, yet TCRdb's version contains in-frame clones alone and is incomplete. The table lists about 42,000 clones, with no singletons. The sequencing input was peripheral blood mononuclear cells. The chain has TRBV19 and TRBJ2-2, with D perhaps matching TRBD2 (5 bases). The source of this sequence is a person aged 18 to 70 in good health. The chain's CDR3 is CASSLSGGGTGELFF. The DNA read from the CDR3 is TGTGCCAGTAGTCTCAGCGGAGGCGGAACCGGGGAG.